What follows are 23 T cell receptor beta chains derived from one specimen sequenced in a study of cytotoxic CD8 clonotypes in ibrutinib-treated CLL (dated by TCRdb to the early 2020s). Sample time point, as interpreted from the label and publication: around 25 months on ibrutinib. Library creation used the immunoSEQ multiplex PCR assay. TCRdb provides this immuneACCESS table in a form limited to in-frame rearrangements. Some clones are lacking; in checked studies, under half of them reflect an unresolved V gene, and why the rest are absent is not known. Across this sample there are approximately 200,000 clones, with about 72% seen only once. The ten largest clones take up 10% to 15% of the sample. The sequencing here drew on PBMCs, taken after 24 months of ibrutinib treatment. These receptors originate from a human donor with chronic lymphocytic leukemia.

The chain combines TRBV25-1 with TRBJ1-4; 11 positions agree with TRBD1. Germline assignment: CDR1 MGHDK and CDR2 SYGVNS. Trimming cost V 3 bases and J 8 bases; bases outside gene matches: 5. The CDR3 consists of 15 residues. For the CDR3, the DNA is TGTGCCAGCAGTGACGGGACAGGGGGTCACGAAAAACTGTTTTTT. Translating gives CASSDGTGGHEKLFF.

The chain is built from TRBV4-3 and TRBJ2-7; D gene ambiguous. CDR3 length: 15 residues. Between the trimmed V and J ends, which lost 0 bases and 2 bases, there was a span of 11 bases. CDR1 is LGHNA and CDR2 is YSLEER in the germline V gene. The CDR3 DNA reads TGCGCCAGCAGCCAAGAGTCGTTTGGGGCCTACGAGCAGTACTTC. Its translation: CASSQESFGAYEQYF.

The rearrangement links TRBV7-7 to TRBJ1-4; D gene unclear. Looked up from germline, CDR1 is SSHAT and CDR2 is FNYEAQ (reference sequence). This CDR3 contains 14 residues. V lost 5 bases to trimming and J lost 4 bases, with 11 bases between them. The CDR3 coding sequence is TGTGCCAGCAGCCTCCCTAGGCGTAATGAAAAACTGTTTTTT. Translation gives CASSLPRRNEKLFF.

This chain connects TRBV20-1 to TRBJ1-1; D gene ambiguous. In germline, CDR1 is DFQATT, CDR2 SNEGSKA (reference sequence). Trimming stripped 7 bases from V and 6 bases from J, with 6 bases between. This CDR3 contains 9 residues. CDR3: CSVQSEAFF. DNA of the CDR3: TGCAGTGTTCAGTCTGAAGCTTTCTTT.

The rearrangement links TRBV4-1 to TRBJ1-2; D unresolved. Germline CDR1 is MGHRA and CDR2 is YSYEKL. V was clipped by 2 bases and J by 6 bases, with 16 bases between them. The CDR3 length is 15 residues. DNA for the CDR3: TGCGCCAGCAGCCAACCGGGTGGTCTATACCATGGCTACACCTTC. It encodes CASSQPGGLYHGYTF.

The sample holds a few counts of this clone. This chain uses TRBV5-4 with TRBJ2-1; no firm D call. Germline CDR1 is SGHNT and CDR2 is YYREEE (reference sequence). CDR3 length equals 15 residues. The germline V and J ends were trimmed by 1 base and 1 base, with 9 bases remaining between them. This CDR3 is CASSLNWGSYNEQFF. In DNA, the CDR3 is TGTGCCAGCAGCTTGAATTGGGGTTCCTACAATGAGCAGTTCTTC.

The V gene is TRBV9, the J gene TRBJ2-1; unclear D gene. The CDR3 sequence is 12 residues long. In germline, CDR1 is SGDLS, CDR2 YYNGEE. Deletions cut 5 bases from V and 7 bases from J, with 10 bases between. The CDR3 region is CASRGTLNEQFF. CDR3 DNA: TGTGCCAGCAGAGGTACTTTGAATGAGCAGTTCTTC.

The rearrangement joins TRBV18 to TRBJ2-2, with a tentative D call TRBD2 (5 bases). Germline V lookup: CDR1 KGHSH, CDR2 LQKENI. The CDR3 covers 15 residues. Trimming stripped 6 bases from V and 6 bases from J, with 17 bases between. CDR3 loop: CASSQSGIGAGELFF. CDR3 DNA: TGTGCCAGCTCGCAATCGGGGATTGGAGCCGGGGAGCTGTTTTTT.

The CDR3 protein is CASSPTGRAGANVLTF. CDR3 sequence (DNA): TGTGCCAGCTCACCAACGGGACGAGCTGGGGCCAACGTCCTGACTTTC. V usage is TRBV18 and J usage is TRBJ2-6; D could derive from TRBD1 or TRBD2 (5 bases each). CDR1 is KGHSH and CDR2 is LQKENI in the germline V gene. V gave up 2 bases and J gave up 2 bases, with 10 bases separating them. There are 16 residues in the CDR3.

The rearrangement links TRBV18 to TRBJ2-1, with TRBD2 matching over 15 bases. This CDR3 is built from 19 residues. Germline V CDR1 and CDR2: KGHSH, LQKENI. J was trimmed by 6 bases and V by 2 bases; bases with no gene match: 11. The CDR3 DNA reads as TGTGCCAGCTCACCAAGTCGAGGACTAGCGGGAGGGCCAGGCAATGAGCAGTTCTTC. It is translated as CASSPSRGLAGGPGNEQFF.

This rearrangement joins TRBV9 to TRBJ2-2, with no clear D. Trimming pared 0 bases from V and 7 bases from J, leaving 13 bases between. This CDR3 has 15 residues. Germline V gene data show CDR1 as SGDLS and CDR2 as YYNGEE. The CDR3 protein is CASSVARSRSGELFF. The CDR3 nucleotides read TGTGCCAGCAGCGTAGCCCGGAGCCGTAGCGGGGAGCTGTTTTTT.

V usage is TRBV11-2 and J usage is TRBJ1-1, with TRBD1 matching over 7 bases. This CDR3 is built from 14 residues. The ends lost 5 bases at V and 0 bases at J; junction bases unmatched: 3. Germline CDR1 reads SGHAT; CDR2 reads FQNNGV. Written as DNA, the CDR3 is TGTGCCAGCAGCACGGGACAGATGAACACTGAAGCTTTCTTT. This translates into CASSTGQMNTEAFF.

The chain carries TRBV2 and TRBJ1-5; D gene uncertain. There are 15 residues in the CDR3. The V gene's germline CDR1 is SNHLY and CDR2 FYNNEI. The ends were cut back, 1 base at V and 7 bases at J, with 14 bases in the middle. CDR3 bases: TGTGCCAGCAGTGAAGTCTTTGCAGTTGGGCAGCCCCAGCATTTT. Its translation is CASSEVFAVGQPQHF.

This clone appeared a few times. This chain's CDR3 is CASQPGPGELFF. CDR3 coding DNA: TGTGCCAGCCAGCCCGGGCCCGGGGAGCTGTTTTTT. The rearrangement uses TRBV18 and TRBJ2-2, with D uncertain. The CDR3 is 12 residues long. Germline V CDR1 and CDR2: KGHSH, LQKENI. Deletions cut 8 bases from V and 6 bases from J, with 10 bases between. The variable domain in full, with the rest retrieved from reference TRBV18 and TRBJ2-2, is NAGVMQNPRHLVRRRGQEARLRCSPMKGHSHVYWYRQLPEEGLKFMVYLQKENIIDESGMPKERFSAEFPKEGPSILRIQQVVRGDSAAYFCASQPGPGELFFGEGSRLTVL.

As concerns this clone: Different DNA sequences within this sample yield the same CDR3. The V gene is TRBV28, the J gene TRBJ2-2; TRBD2 agrees at 12 bases. CDR3 length: 16 residues. Germline CDR1 and CDR2: MDHEN and SYDVKM. After removal of 5 bases from V and 6 bases from J, the junction contained 7 bases not matched to a gene. For the CDR3, the DNA is TGTGCCAGCAGTCCCCCACTAGCGGGAGGACCCGGGGAGCTGTTTTTT. It specifies CASSPPLAGGPGELFF. Looking up the rest from reference TRBV28 and TRBJ2-2 gives the full variable domain: DVKVTQSSRYLVKRTGEKVFLECVQDMDHENMFWYRQDPGLGLRLIYFSYDVKMKEKGDIPEGYSVSREKKERFSLILESASTNQTSMYLCASSPPLAGGPGELFFGEGSRLTVL.

The chain employs TRBV7-9 and TRBJ2-7, with D perhaps matching TRBD1 or TRBD2 (5 bases each). CDR1 and CDR2 (germline): SEHNR, FQNEAQ (reference sequence). The CDR3 length is 14 residues. V gave up 4 bases and J gave up 7 bases, with 17 bases separating them. CDR3 sequence (DNA): TGTGCCAGCAGCTACGCCGGCGATGAGGGGGAGCAGTACTTC. Amino acid sequence: CASSYAGDEGEQYF.

The J gene is TRBJ2-7, the V gene TRBV7-6; TRBD2 matches 8 bases. V lost 1 base, J lost 7 bases, and 6 bases stayed unmatched. CDR3 length equals 14 residues. Per the germline V gene, CDR1 is SGHVS and CDR2 is FNYEAQ. The CDR3 protein is CASSLGVLAEEQYF. The DNA of the CDR3 is TGTGCCAGCAGCTTAGGTGTACTAGCGGAAGAGCAGTACTTC.

The CDR3 sequence: CASMMTEAVGANVLTF. In nucleotides, the CDR3 is TGCGCCAGCATGATGACGGAGGCGGTTGGGGCCAACGTCCTGACTTTC. The rearrangement joins TRBV4-1 to TRBJ2-6, with TRBD2 as a possible D gene (5 bases). CDR3 length: 16 residues. V was clipped by 7 bases and J by 3 bases, with 16 bases between them. Looked up from germline, CDR1 is MGHRA and CDR2 is YSYEKL.

This chain joins TRBV28 and TRBJ1-2; tentatively, D is TRBD1 (6 bases). The CDR3 runs to 15 residues. The germline V and J ends were trimmed by 7 bases and 5 bases, with 20 bases remaining between them. The V gene's germline CDR1 is MDHEN and CDR2 SYDVKM. CDR3 coding DNA: TGTGCCAGCATGAGCACAGGGCGCCAGGTGTATGGCTACACCTTC. Translating it yields CASMSTGRQVYGYTF.

The chain couples TRBV27 to TRBJ1-1; D gene uncertain. The CDR3 is made up of 14 amino acids. CDR1 is MNHEY and CDR2 is SMNVEV in the germline V gene (reference sequence). The V gene lost 5 bases and the J gene lost 0 bases, with 10 bases spanning the gap. The chain's CDR3 is CASSTRQLNTEAFF. The CDR3 DNA reads as TGTGCCAGCAGTACAAGACAATTGAACACTGAAGCTTTCTTT.

J is TRBJ2-1 and V is TRBV27; D call uncertain. Germline-derived CDR1 and CDR2 are MNHEY and SMNVEV (reference sequence). Trimming took off 8 bases at V and 9 bases at J, with 11 bases between the two ends. The CDR3 totals 11 residues. CDR3: CASGALVEQFF. CDR3 nucleotide sequence: TGTGCCAGCGGAGCCTTGGTTGAGCAGTTCTTC.

This chain connects TRBV4-1 to TRBJ2-7; 14 bases fit TRBD2. V lost 0 bases, J lost 7 bases, and 8 bases stayed unmatched. Germline-derived CDR1 and CDR2 are MGHRA and YSYEKL. The CDR3 has 17 amino acids. CDR3 protein: CASSQEQGLAGGNEQYF. Written as DNA, the CDR3 is TGCGCCAGCAGCCAAGAGCAAGGACTAGCGGGAGGTAATGAGCAGTACTTC.

This chain joins TRBV5-1 and TRBJ2-3; perhaps TRBD1 as D (5 bases). Trimming removed 1 base from V and 3 bases from J, with 6 bases in between. Germline V gene lookup returns CDR1 SGHRS and CDR2 YFSETQ. The CDR3 extends over 13 amino acids. CDR3 sequence reads: CASSLRGTDTQYF. The CDR3 bases are TGCGCCAGCAGCTTGAGGGGAACAGATACGCAGTATTTT.